Listed below are T cell receptor beta chains from one sample, sequenced in a study of CD4+ T cells in melanoma. TCRdb's table, derived via immunoSEQ multiplex PCR, lists solely in-frame clones and lacks some. In the table there are about 140,000 clones, roughly 91% of which are singletons. The receptors were gathered from a human donor with melanoma. CDR3s leave out the opening cysteine and the closing phenylalanine or tryptophan. D genes are given only for firm matches. Size is omitted from some rows. Given values are once, few, many or a class for expanded clones.

abundance	v_gene	d_gene	j_gene	CDR3aa
NA	TRBV19	NA	TRBJ1-2	ASLSRDREYGYT
NA	TRBV5-4	NA	TRBJ2-2	ASSVGNSWAEGTGELF
NA	TRBV7-2	TRBD1	TRBJ1-1	ASSSVPTGRNTEAF
NA	TRBV27	NA	TRBJ2-2	ASSFRDTNTGELF
NA	TRBV9	NA	TRBJ2-7	ASSDDSYEQY
NA	TRBV6-5	NA	TRBJ1-6	ASSLGNSPLH
NA	TRBV6-1	NA	TRBJ1-4	ASSEVEKLF
once	TRBV11-3	TRBD1	TRBJ1-4	ASRPGTGKKLF
NA	TRBV10-3	NA	TRBJ1-2	ATRQVNYGYT
NA	TRBV19	NA	TRBJ2-4	ASKKQFLAKNIQY
NA	TRBV5-4	NA	TRBJ1-2	ASSLRGFNYGYT
few	TRBV6-5	NA	TRBJ2-5	ASSSSRGEHAETQY
once	TRBV9	NA	TRBJ2-7	ASSPDRDEQY
NA	TRBV5-6	NA	TRBJ1-6	ASSLNGGLSNSPLH
NA	TRBV18	NA	TRBJ2-1	ASSPEGLNEQF
NA	TRBV6-5	NA	TRBJ1-5	ASSYGWGQPQH
NA	TRBV18	NA	TRBJ1-2	ASSPKPGGGYT
NA	TRBV18	NA	TRBJ2-7	ASSPWTDAYEQY
once	TRBV5-1	NA	TRBJ2-3	ASSLESGLEADTQY
NA	TRBV21-1	NA	TRBJ2-1	ASSTRQKLAVYNEQF
NA	TRBV6-5	NA	TRBJ2-3	ASSLGPTDTQY
NA	TRBV20-1	NA	TRBJ1-2	SAPLDYGYT
NA	TRBV30	NA	TRBJ1-3	AWSVLSSGNTIY
NA	TRBV10-1	TRBD1	TRBJ1-1	ASSEREGTGVNTEAF
NA	TRBV6-6	TRBD1	TRBJ1-2	ASRTGGSNYGYT
NA	TRBV18	NA	TRBJ1-1	ASSPLRNTEAF
NA	TRBV2	TRBD1	TRBJ2-2	ASLGQGVSGELF
NA	TRBV11-2	NA	TRBJ1-1	ASSFNGGLGAF
NA	TRBV21-1	NA	TRBJ1-3	ASSGRKIASGNTIY
NA	TRBV5-6	NA	TRBJ1-3	ASSFFRGSGNTIY
NA	TRBV5-5	NA	TRBJ2-3	ASSYQETGFTDTQY
NA	TRBV29-1	NA	TRBJ2-3	SAGRGESTDTQY
NA	TRBV6-1	NA	TRBJ1-1	ASIAEVGAF
NA	TRBV7-9	TRBD1	TRBJ2-2	ASSMGQGLGELF
NA	TRBV5-1	NA	TRBJ2-3	ASSWDGVTDTQY
NA	TRBV30	NA	TRBJ1-5	AWSYGSNQPQH
NA	TRBV30	NA	TRBJ2-1	AWSPNRGLSSYNEQF
NA	TRBV5-1	TRBD1	TRBJ1-2	ASSLVPGGDYGYT
NA	TRBV5-4	TRBD2	TRBJ2-1	ASSLTSGEYNEQF
NA	TRBV30	NA	TRBJ2-5	AWSQILETQY
NA	TRBV4-2	NA	TRBJ2-2	ASSPVLWGLMVAGELF